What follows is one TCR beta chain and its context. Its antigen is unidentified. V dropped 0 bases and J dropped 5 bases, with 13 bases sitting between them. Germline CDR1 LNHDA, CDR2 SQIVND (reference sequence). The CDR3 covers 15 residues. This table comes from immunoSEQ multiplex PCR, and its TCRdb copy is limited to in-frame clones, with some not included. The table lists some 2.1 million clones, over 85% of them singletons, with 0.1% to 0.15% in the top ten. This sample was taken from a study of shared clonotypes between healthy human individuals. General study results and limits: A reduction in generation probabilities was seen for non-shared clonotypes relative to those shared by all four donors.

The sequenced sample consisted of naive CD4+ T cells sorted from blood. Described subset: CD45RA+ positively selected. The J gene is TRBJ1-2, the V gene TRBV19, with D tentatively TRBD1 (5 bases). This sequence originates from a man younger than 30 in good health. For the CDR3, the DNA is TGTGCCAGTAGTATAGATGCGGGGGTTCCATATGGCTACACCTTC. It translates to CASSIDAGVPYGYTF. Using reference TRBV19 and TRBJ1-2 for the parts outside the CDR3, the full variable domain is DGGITQSPKYLFRKEGQNVTLSCEQNLNHDAMYWYRQDPGQGLRLIYYSQIVNDFQKGDIAEGYSVSREKKESFPLTVTSAQKNPTAFYLCASSIDAGVPYGYTFGSGTRLTVV.